The rows below give T cell receptor beta chains drawn from one sample of a study of shared clonotypes between healthy human individuals. Clones were sequenced by immunoSEQ multiplex PCR, and TCRdb holds only the in-frame ones, with some missing. The profile shows some 1 million clones, approximately 76% of them singletons. The specimen was memory CD4+ T cells sorted from blood. These receptors originate from a man younger than 35 in good health. Both conserved end residues are part of each CDR3. The order of the fields is V gene, J gene, D gene, clone size, CDR3 DNA, CDR3 protein. D genes are given only for firm matches. Clone size is given for some rows only: seen once, a few or many times, or a class if the clone is expanded.

>TRBV10-2|TRBJ1-5|NA|NA
TGCGCCAGCAGTGAGCGAAGCAATCAGCCCCAGCATTTT
CASSERSNQPQHF
>TRBV7-9|TRBJ2-7|NA|NA
TGTGCCAGCACCTCAGGTACCTACGAGCAGTACTTC
CASTSGTYEQYF
>TRBV2|TRBJ1-6|NA|NA
TGTGCCAGCAGCTCCACAGGGTTGGATTCACCCCTCCACTTT
CASSSTGLDSPLHF
>TRBV19|TRBJ2-7|NA|NA
TGTGCCAGTAGTATCGGGACCCCCTACGAGCAGTACTTC
CASSIGTPYEQYF
>TRBV2|TRBJ2-5|TRBD1|many
TGTGCCAGCATCTCAGGGGGATACCGGACCCAGTACTTC
CASISGGYRTQYF
>TRBV20-1|TRBJ1-2|NA|NA
TGCAGTGCGGTGTATTATGGCTACACCTTC
CSAVYYGYTF
>TRBV30|TRBJ1-6|NA|NA
TGTGCCTGGAGTCAGGGGAAAAATTCACCCCTCCACTTT
CAWSQGKNSPLHF
>TRBV6-1|TRBJ2-1|NA|NA
TGTGCCAGCTCCTTTGAGGGGGGGCGAAACAATGAGCAGTTCTTC
CASSFEGGRNNEQFF
>TRBV7-2|TRBJ2-4|NA|many
TGTGCCAGCAGCACTGGACTAGCCAAAAACATTCAGTACTTC
CASSTGLAKNIQYF
>TRBV29-1|TRBJ1-2|TRBD1|NA
TGCAGCGTGCCGCAGGGGGGGGTGCACTATGGCTACACCTTC
CSVPQGGVHYGYTF
>TRBV27|TRBJ2-7|TRBD2|NA
TGTGCCAGCAGGACGGGGCTAGCGGGACTCTACGAGCAGTACTTC
CASRTGLAGLYEQYF
>TRBV5-1|TRBJ2-5|NA|NA
TGCGCCAGCAGCTGGGGGGTTGTAGAGAGGACCCAGTACTTC
CASSWGVVERTQYF
>TRBV28|TRBJ1-5|TRBD1|NA
TGTGCCAGCGAGATCATGGGACAGGGGTTTGCTCAGCCCCAGCATTTT
CASEIMGQGFAQPQHF
>TRBV19|TRBJ1-5|NA|NA
TGTGCCAGTAACCTGCCGTATAGCAATCAGCCCCAGCATTTT
CASNLPYSNQPQHF
>TRBV27|TRBJ2-7|NA|once
TGTGCCAGCAGTTACGGACGGAGCTCCTACGAGCAGTACTTC
CASSYGRSSYEQYF
>TRBV10-3|TRBJ1-4|NA|NA
TGTGCCATCAGTGAAAGCAGGGCGGTAGAAAAACTGTTTTTT
CAISESRAVEKLFF
>TRBV7-2|TRBJ1-6|TRBD1|NA
TGTGCCAGCAGCCCCCGGACAGGCGCTGGTTCACCCCTCCACTTT
CASSPRTGAGSPLHF
>TRBV6-5|TRBJ1-3|NA|NA
TGTGCCAGCAGTTGGGGGACTGCTAGCTCTGGAAACACCATATATTTT
CASSWGTASSGNTIYF
>TRBV18|TRBJ2-3|TRBD2|NA
TGTGCCAGCTCAGGAGGGGCTAGCGGCCGCACAGATACGCAGTATTTT
CASSGGASGRTDTQYF
>TRBV19|TRBJ1-2|NA|NA
TGTGCCAGTAGTTTACTTGATGGCTACACCTTC
CASSLLDGYTF
>TRBV7-2|TRBJ2-7|NA|once
TGTGCCAGCAGGTTGGGGGACGAGCAGTACTTC
CASRLGDEQYF
>TRBV19|TRBJ2-5|NA|NA
TGTGCCAGTAGTATACGTAGGGGGACCAGGGAGACCCAGTACTTC
CASSIRRGTRETQYF
>TRBV6-5|TRBJ1-2|NA|NA
TGTGCCAGCAGTTATTCTACAGCAGTCTATGGCTACACCTTC
CASSYSTAVYGYTF
>TRBV4-2|TRBJ1-2|TRBD1|many
TGTGCCAGCAGCCACCCTAGGGAGACAGGGGGAGGCTACACCTTC
CASSHPRETGGGYTF
>TRBV10-3|TRBJ1-2|NA|NA
TGTGCCATCAGTACAGGGCAACTTAACTATGGCTACACCTTC
CAISTGQLNYGYTF
>TRBV5-1|TRBJ2-7|TRBD1|NA
TGCGCCAGCAGCTCTGCCGGGACAGTTAGTTACGAGCAGTACTTC
CASSSAGTVSYEQYF
>TRBV6-1|TRBJ1-2|NA|few
TGTGCCAGCAGTGAAGGCAGCTATGGCTACACCTTC
CASSEGSYGYTF
>TRBV14|TRBJ2-7|TRBD2|many
TGTGCCAGCAGCCCGAGGACAGGGACTAGCGGGGCTAGGTCCTACGAGCAGTACTTC
CASSPRTGTSGARSYEQYF
>TRBV29-1|TRBJ2-7|NA|NA
TGCAGCGCTCTTTTTTGGACAGACCCCTACGAGCAGTACTTC
CSALFWTDPYEQYF
>TRBV30|TRBJ1-5|NA|NA
TGTGCCTGGAGTGTAGAGGGTAGACAGCCCCAGCATTTT
CAWSVEGRQPQHF
>TRBV30|TRBJ1-4|TRBD1|NA
TGTGCCTGGAGTGATGTGACAGGGGGCTTAAAACTGTTTTTT
CAWSDVTGGLKLFF
>TRBV28|TRBJ1-5|NA|NA
TGTGCCAGCAGTCCCCCAGGGGAAAGCAATCAGCCCCAGCATTTT
CASSPPGESNQPQHF
>TRBV25-1|TRBJ1-5|TRBD1|NA
TGTGCCAGCAGCCCGGGACAGGGGATTAGTGGCAATCAGCCCCAGCATTTT
CASSPGQGISGNQPQHF
>TRBV27|TRBJ2-4|TRBD1|NA
TGTGCCAGCAGTTTATCCAGGACAGGGGCCAAAAACATTCAGTACTTC
CASSLSRTGAKNIQYF
>TRBV11-1|TRBJ2-1|NA|NA
TGTGCCAGCAGCTTAGAGGGACGCCAATACAATGAGCAGTTCTTC
CASSLEGRQYNEQFF
>TRBV5-5|TRBJ1-1|TRBD1|NA
TGTGCCAGCAGCCCACAACCCGGGACAGGGTTCACTGAAGCTTTCTTT
CASSPQPGTGFTEAFF
>TRBV6-5|TRBJ1-2|NA|once
TGTGCCAGCAGTAGTGGGGACCCAACTAACTATGGCTACACCTTC
CASSSGDPTNYGYTF
>TRBV18|TRBJ2-7|TRBD2|NA
TGTGCCAGCTCACCCGTTTCGGGGGGTGGCGAGCAGTACTTC
CASSPVSGGGEQYF
>TRBV6-1|TRBJ2-7|NA|NA
TGTGCCAGCAGTGAAAGGGACGGCTTCTACGAGCAGTACTTC
CASSERDGFYEQYF
>TRBV10-3|TRBJ1-5|TRBD1|NA
TGTGCCATCAGTGAACAAGGGGGCGTTAGCAATCAGCCCCAGCATTTT
CAISEQGGVSNQPQHF
>TRBV5-1|TRBJ2-3|NA|NA
TGCGCCAGCAGCCCACACTTCTTGCGGGGAGTCACAGATACGCAGTATTTT
CASSPHFLRGVTDTQYF
>TRBV5-1|TRBJ2-1|NA|once
TGCGCCACGGGGACGGACTCCTACAATGAGCAGTTCTTC
CATGTDSYNEQFF
>TRBV4-3|TRBJ2-7|TRBD1|NA
TGCGCCAGCAGCCAATCCCTTGCGGGGACAGGGACCTACGAGCAGTACTTC
CASSQSLAGTGTYEQYF
>TRBV5-8|TRBJ2-7|NA|few
TGTGCCAGCAGCTTCAGGCATTCGACTCTCCCCTACGAGCAGTACTTC
CASSFRHSTLPYEQYF
>TRBV30|TRBJ2-2|TRBD1|NA
TGTGCCTGGAGTGCCGGGACAGGGCGACGCACCGGGGAGCTGTTTTTT
CAWSAGTGRRTGELFF
>TRBV23-1|TRBJ2-6|TRBD1|NA
TGCGCCAACCCAGGGGGTTACTCTGGGGCCAACGTCCTGACTTTC
CANPGGYSGANVLTF
>TRBV19|TRBJ1-2|TRBD1|NA
TGTGCCAGTAGTGCCCTAGGACAGGGCTATGGCTACACCTTC
CASSALGQGYGYTF
>TRBV27|TRBJ1-2|TRBD1|NA
TGTGCCAGCAGAACAGGGGGCTCCAGGGGCTACACCTTC
CASRTGGSRGYTF
>TRBV30|TRBJ2-3|NA|NA
TGTGCCTGGAGTATCGGGGGTATGGTCACAGATACGCAGTATTTT
CAWSIGGMVTDTQYF
>TRBV13|TRBJ2-1|NA|few
TGTGCCAGCAGCCCCGGACAGAGCTCCTACAATGAGCAGTTCTTC
CASSPGQSSYNEQFF
>TRBV5-1|TRBJ1-5|NA|NA
TGCGCCAGCAGCTTGGTGGGGGGAGTGCAGCCCCAGCATTTT
CASSLVGGVQPQHF